Following are 23 T cell receptor beta chains from one sample sequenced in a study of T-cell memory formation after mild COVID-19. TCRdb analysed the 5' RACE reads with MiXCR anew, one entry per CDR3 protein. The sample has 200,000 or so distinct CDR3 sequences, 16% seen once. The sample was PBMCs or a T cell subset sorted from them (not recorded which). These receptors originate from an adult woman who had mild COVID-19 (a few samples of this study predate the infection). Cell type and time point are not known.

This clonotype was counted a few times. J is TRBJ1-2 and V is TRBV19; D is undetermined. Trimming pared 7 bases from V and 4 bases from J, leaving 16 bases between. This CDR3 is 14 amino acids long. Germline-derived CDR1 and CDR2 are LNHDA and SQIVND (reference sequence). The CDR3 protein is CASIKDADGYGYTF. As DNA, the CDR3 is TGTGCCAGTATCAAGGACGCGGATGGCTATGGCTACACCTTC.

This clonotype appeared a few times. The chain joins TRBV27 to TRBJ2-1, with 8 bases fitting TRBD1. V lost 4 bases to trimming and J lost 6 bases; unmatched junction nucleotides: 11. This CDR3 has 16 amino acids. Germline CDR1 and CDR2: MNHEY and SMNVEV (reference sequence). The CDR3 DNA reads TGTGCCAGCAGTTCCCGACAGGGGCAAGGCCTCAATGAGCAGTTCTTC. Protein sequence: CASSSRQGQGLNEQFF.

This chain links TRBV2 with TRBJ2-3, with 9 bases fitting TRBD1. J gave up 3 bases and V 7 bases, and 8 bases lay outside the gene matches. CDR1 SNHLY and CDR2 FYNNEI come from the germline V gene. The CDR3 is 15 amino acids. CDR3 sequence: CASNRQGGGTDTQYF. The DNA for the CDR3 is TGTGCCAGCAACCGACAGGGGGGCGGGACAGATACGCAGTATTTT.

The chain couples TRBV18 to TRBJ1-1; maybe TRBD1 (5 bases). Looked up from germline, CDR1 is KGHSH and CDR2 is LQKENI. The CDR3 is made up of 16 amino acids. Trimming took off 0 bases at V and 4 bases at J, with 15 bases between the two ends. CDR3 in amino acids: CASSPPGAGIGTEAFF. In DNA, the CDR3 is TGTGCCAGCTCACCACCAGGGGCTGGGATCGGCACTGAAGCTTTCTTT.

This clonotype has a handful of counts. V is TRBV19 and J is TRBJ2-7; 11 nucleotides line up with TRBD1. The CDR3 has 15 residues. Germline loops: CDR1 LNHDA, CDR2 SQIVND (reference sequence). Trimming at V came to 4 bases and at J to 3 bases, leaving 5 bases not matched to a gene. The CDR3 spells CASSKVGTGGYEQYF. The CDR3 DNA reads as TGTGCCAGTAGTAAGGTTGGGACAGGGGGCTACGAGCAGTACTTC.

This chain's CDR3 is CASSVGQGPSYEQYF. The CDR3 DNA reads TGCGCCAGCAGCGTGGGACAGGGGCCCTCCTACGAGCAGTACTTC. The V gene is TRBV5-1, the J gene TRBJ2-7; 10 positions match TRBD1. V gave up 4 bases and J gave up 0 bases; unmatched junction bases: 4. CDR3 length: 15 residues. Germline V lookup: CDR1 SGHRS, CDR2 YFSETQ.

For the CDR3, the DNA is TGTGCCAGCAGCGGGGGGATAGCGGGAGTGCGGGAGCAGTTCTTC. It translates to CASSGGIAGVREQFF. V is TRBV11-2 and J is TRBJ2-1; 9 nucleotides agree with TRBD2. J lost 10 bases, V lost 5 bases, and 12 bases had no gene match. This CDR3 comprises 15 residues. In germline, CDR1 is SGHAT, CDR2 FQNNGV. The full variable domain, completed using reference TRBV11-2 and TRBJ2-1, is EAGVAQSPRYKIIEKRQSVAFWCNPISGHATLYWYQQILGQGPKLLIQFQNNGVVDDSQLPKDRFSAERLKGVDSTLKIQPAKLEDSAVYLCASSGGIAGVREQFFGPGTRLTVL.

This chain joins TRBV14 and TRBJ1-1, with 7 bases that match TRBD1. Trimming cost V 4 bases and J 0 bases; bases outside gene matches: 8. CDR1 is SGHDN, CDR2 FVKESK, per germline. The CDR3 sequence is 16 residues long. The CDR3 is CASSRLPGQVNTEAFF. The CDR3 nucleotides are TGTGCCAGCAGCCGTCTACCTGGACAGGTGAACACTGAAGCTTTCTTT.

A few counts support this clonotype. V usage is TRBV18 and J usage is TRBJ2-4, with D perhaps TRBD1 (5 bases). The CDR3 runs to 15 residues. Germline CDR1 reads KGHSH; CDR2 reads LQKENI. V lost 1 base and J lost 8, with 15 bases in between. The CDR3 DNA sequence: TGTGCCAGCTCACCACGGGCAGGACACGAAGACATTCAGTACTTC. Translated: CASSPRAGHEDIQYF.

This clonotype was detected only a few times. J is TRBJ1-2 and V is TRBV6-5; weak D call: TRBD1 (5 bases). Deletions cut 6 bases from V and 6 bases from J, with 14 bases between. This CDR3 has 13 amino acids. Germline CDR1 is MNHEY and CDR2 is SVGAGI. For the CDR3, the DNA is TGTGCCAGCAGGCCCCCCAGGGTACATGGCTACACCTTC. It specifies CASRPPRVHGYTF.

This clonotype came up a few times. The chain carries TRBV25-1 and TRBJ2-5, with 12 bases that match TRBD2. The CDR3 is 17 amino acids. The V and J ends lost 0 bases and 1 base, in that order; junction bases with no gene match: 3. Germline V gene data show CDR1 as MGHDK and CDR2 as SYGVNS. DNA for the CDR3: TGTGCCAGCAGTGAATATAGGACTAGCGGGGCCCAAGAGACCCAGTACTTC. Translating gives CASSEYRTSGAQETQYF.

The V gene is TRBV28, the J gene TRBJ1-4; TRBD1 might be the D (6 bases). This CDR3 contains 13 residues. Between the trimmed V and J ends, which lost 7 bases and 5 bases, there was a span of 11 bases. Germline V CDR1 and CDR2: MDHEN, SYDVKM. CDR3 in DNA: TGTGCCAGCACGGACAGCGCAAATGAAAAACTGTTTTTT. Protein sequence: CASTDSANEKLFF.

The rearrangement joins TRBV14 to TRBJ1-1; D is possibly TRBD1 (5 bases). V lost 4 bases, J lost 4 bases, and 16 bases lay in between. The length of the CDR3 is 15 residues. Germline CDR1 SGHDN, CDR2 FVKESK. CDR3 nucleotides: TGTGCCAGCAGCCCTACACGAGGGGCGGCCACTGAAGCTTTCTTT. This codes for CASSPTRGAATEAFF.

In its sample, this clonotype was seen a few times. The chain has TRBV19 and TRBJ2-2; the match to TRBD1 covers 11 bases. Germline assignment: CDR1 LNHDA and CDR2 SQIVND (reference sequence). The CDR3 runs to 15 residues. Trimming cost V 7 bases and J 7 bases; bases outside gene matches: 8. CDR3 region: CASTARGTGGGELFF. Here the CDR3 DNA reads TGTGCCAGTACCGCCCGTGGGACAGGGGGCGGGGAGCTGTTTTTT.

The genes are TRBV15 and TRBJ2-4; a weak D match, TRBD2 (5 bases). The germline gives CDR1 LNHNV, CDR2 YYDKDF (reference sequence). There are 19 residues in the CDR3. The germline V and J ends were trimmed by 0 bases and 1 base, with 19 bases remaining between them. The CDR3 sequence: CATSRDSSRTSGAKNIQYF. The CDR3 DNA sequence: TGTGCCACCAGCAGAGATTCCTCACGGACTTCGGGGGCCAAAAACATTCAGTACTTC.

The J gene is TRBJ2-7, the V gene TRBV18; D remains ambiguous. The CDR3 length is 14 residues. Germline-derived CDR1 and CDR2 are KGHSH and LQKENI. With 3 bases removed from V and 0 bases from J, the gap between germline ends came to 9 bases. CDR3 nucleotide sequence: TGTGCCAGCTCACCGAAATTAGGCTCCTACGAGCAGTACTTC. This gives the protein CASSPKLGSYEQYF.

There are a few counts of this clonotype. The chain uses TRBV20-1 and TRBJ1-5; possibly TRBD1 for D (5 bases). This CDR3 is 14 amino acids long. Germline CDR1 is DFQATT and CDR2 is SNEGSKA (reference sequence). Trimming took 1 base from V and 9 from J, leaving 16 bases between them. CDR3 region: CSARGGGGVRPQHF. CDR3 in DNA: TGCAGTGCTAGAGGGGGAGGAGGGGTCCGGCCCCAGCATTTT.

The chain employs TRBV29-1 and TRBJ2-5; TRBD2 might be the D (6 bases). Trimming took 3 bases from V and 6 from J, leaving 14 bases between them. The CDR3 has 13 residues. CDR1 and CDR2 from the germline V gene are SQVTM and ANQGSEA. The CDR3 DNA reads TGCAGCGTTGAGCTGCGGGAAGGGAAGACCCAGTACTTC. Translated: CSVELREGKTQYF.

J is TRBJ2-5 and V is TRBV5-4, with D perhaps matching TRBD1 (6 bases). The germline CDR1 and CDR2 sequences are SGHNT and YYREEE (reference sequence). The CDR3 spans 14 residues. V was shortened by 4 bases and J by 1 base, with 11 bases between the two germline ends. CDR3 region: CASSPGHLQETQYF. The CDR3 bases are TGTGCCAGCAGCCCGGGACACCTCCAAGAGACCCAGTACTTC.

This clonotype was counted only a few times. The J gene is TRBJ2-1, the V gene TRBV12-3 or TRBV12-4; 9 positions match TRBD2. The CDR3 is 15 residues long. Trimming took 2 bases from V and 4 from J; bases not matched to a gene: 3. In DNA form, the CDR3 reads TGTGCCAGCAGTTTAATTAGCGGGAGTTACAATGAGCAGTTCTTC. Residues: CASSLISGSYNEQFF.

V usage is TRBV2 and J usage is TRBJ2-5, with TRBD1 matching over 8 bases. Trimming at V came to 11 bases and at J to 2 bases, leaving 7 bases not matched to a gene. Germline V CDR1 and CDR2: SNHLY, FYNNEI. The CDR3 is 13 residues long. The DNA for the CDR3 is TGTGCCGGACAGGGTTATTTTCAAGAGACCCAGTACTTC. This sequence encodes CAGQGYFQETQYF.

V is TRBV7-6 and J is TRBJ2-6, with D possibly matching TRBD1 (5 bases). Trimming took 1 base from V and 0 from J, leaving 10 bases between them. The CDR3 consists of 17 residues. Germline loops: CDR1 SGHVS, CDR2 FNYEAQ. The chain's CDR3 is CASSLETETSGANVLTF. DNA for the CDR3: TGTGCCAGCAGCTTAGAGACAGAGACCTCTGGGGCCAACGTCCTGACTTTC.

This clonotype was seen a handful of times. The chain couples TRBV11-1 to TRBJ2-7; maybe TRBD1 (5 bases). The CDR3 spans 14 residues. Germline V gives CDR1 SGHAT, CDR2 FQDESV (reference sequence). The ends were cut back, 5 bases at V and 5 bases at J, with 16 bases in the middle. CDR3 region: CASSNIAGHHEQYF. The CDR3 DNA reads TGTGCCAGCAGCAATATCGCTGGACACCACGAGCAGTACTTC.